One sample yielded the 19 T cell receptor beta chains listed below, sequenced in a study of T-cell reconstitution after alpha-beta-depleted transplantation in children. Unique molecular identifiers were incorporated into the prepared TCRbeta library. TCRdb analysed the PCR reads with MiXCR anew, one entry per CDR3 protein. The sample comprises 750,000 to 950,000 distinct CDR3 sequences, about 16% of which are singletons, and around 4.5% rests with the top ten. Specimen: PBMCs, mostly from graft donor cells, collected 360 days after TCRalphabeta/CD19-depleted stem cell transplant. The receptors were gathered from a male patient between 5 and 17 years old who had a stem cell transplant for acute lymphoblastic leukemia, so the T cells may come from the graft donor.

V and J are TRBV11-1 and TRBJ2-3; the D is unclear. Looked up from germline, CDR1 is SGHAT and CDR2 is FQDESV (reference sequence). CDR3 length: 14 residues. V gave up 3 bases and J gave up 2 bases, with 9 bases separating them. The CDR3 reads CASSFRGVTDTQYF. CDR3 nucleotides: TGTGCCAGCAGCTTCCGTGGAGTCACAGATACGCAGTATTTT.

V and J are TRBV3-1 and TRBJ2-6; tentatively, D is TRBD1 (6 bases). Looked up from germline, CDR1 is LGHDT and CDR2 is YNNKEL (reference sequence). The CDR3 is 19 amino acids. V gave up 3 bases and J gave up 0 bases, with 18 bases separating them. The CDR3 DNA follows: TGTGCCAGCAGCCACCGCCAGGGGAGAACTGTCTCTGGGGCCAACGTCCTGACTTTC. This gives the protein CASSHRQGRTVSGANVLTF.

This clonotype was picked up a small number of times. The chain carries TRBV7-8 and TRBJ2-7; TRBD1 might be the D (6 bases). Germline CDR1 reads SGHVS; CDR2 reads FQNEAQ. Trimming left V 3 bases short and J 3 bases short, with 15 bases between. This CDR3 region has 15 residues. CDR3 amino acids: CASSFPDRLVYEQYF. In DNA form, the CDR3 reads TGTGCCAGCAGCTTCCCGGACAGATTAGTCTACGAGCAGTACTTC.

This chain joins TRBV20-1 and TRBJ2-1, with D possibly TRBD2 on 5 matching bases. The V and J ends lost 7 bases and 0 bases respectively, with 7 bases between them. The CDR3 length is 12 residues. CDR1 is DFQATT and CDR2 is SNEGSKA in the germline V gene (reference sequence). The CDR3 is CSGDYSYNEQFF. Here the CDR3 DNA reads TGCAGTGGTGACTACTCCTACAATGAGCAGTTCTTC.

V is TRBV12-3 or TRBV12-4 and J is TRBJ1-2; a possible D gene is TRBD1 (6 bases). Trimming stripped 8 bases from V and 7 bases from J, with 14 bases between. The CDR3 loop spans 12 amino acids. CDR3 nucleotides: TGTGCCAGCGATACAGGGATTCGTGGCTACACCTTC. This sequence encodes CASDTGIRGYTF.

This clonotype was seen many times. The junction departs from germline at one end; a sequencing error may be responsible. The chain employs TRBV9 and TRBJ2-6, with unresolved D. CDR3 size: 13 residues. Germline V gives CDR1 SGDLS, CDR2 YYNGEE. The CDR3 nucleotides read TGCGCCAGCAGGAGTTCCGGGGCCAACGTCCTGACTTTC. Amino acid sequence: CASRSSGANVLTF.

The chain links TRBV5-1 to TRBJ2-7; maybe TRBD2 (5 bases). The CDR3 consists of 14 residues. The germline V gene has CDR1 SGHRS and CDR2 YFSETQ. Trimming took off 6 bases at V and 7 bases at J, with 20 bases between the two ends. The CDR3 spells CASKFIARSGEQYF. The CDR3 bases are TGCGCCAGCAAATTTATAGCGAGAAGTGGGGAGCAGTACTTC.

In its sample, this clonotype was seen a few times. CDR3 amino acids: CSASGQDTEAFF. DNA of the CDR3: TGCAGCGCTTCGGGACAGGACACTGAAGCTTTCTTT. V is TRBV29-1 and J is TRBJ1-1; TRBD1 aligns across 8 bases. Germline loops: CDR1 SQVTM, CDR2 ANQGSEA. With 7 bases clipped from V and 3 bases from J, the junction kept 4 bases outside the gene matches. The CDR3 length is 12 residues.

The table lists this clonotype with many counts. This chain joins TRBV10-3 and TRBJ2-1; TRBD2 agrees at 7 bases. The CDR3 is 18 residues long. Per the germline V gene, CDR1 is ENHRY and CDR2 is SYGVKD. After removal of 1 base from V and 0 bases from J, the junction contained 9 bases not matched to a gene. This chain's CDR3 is CAISELGSGSSSYNEQFF. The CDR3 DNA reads TGTGCCATCAGTGAGTTGGGTAGCGGGTCCAGCTCCTACAATGAGCAGTTCTTC.

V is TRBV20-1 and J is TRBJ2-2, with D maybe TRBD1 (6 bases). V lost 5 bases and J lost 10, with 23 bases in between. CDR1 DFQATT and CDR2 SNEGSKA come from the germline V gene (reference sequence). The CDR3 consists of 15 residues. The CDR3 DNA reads TGCAGTGCTGCCCCGGGACACGGTATGGAGCAGGAGCTGTTTTTT. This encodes CSAAPGHGMEQELFF.

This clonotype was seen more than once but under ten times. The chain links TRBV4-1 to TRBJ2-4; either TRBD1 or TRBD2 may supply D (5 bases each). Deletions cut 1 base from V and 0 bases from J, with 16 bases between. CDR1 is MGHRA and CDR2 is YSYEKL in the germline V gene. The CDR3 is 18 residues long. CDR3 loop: CASSQGIARGVAKNIQYF. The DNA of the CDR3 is TGCGCCAGCAGCCAAGGGATAGCGAGGGGCGTAGCCAAAAACATTCAGTACTTC.

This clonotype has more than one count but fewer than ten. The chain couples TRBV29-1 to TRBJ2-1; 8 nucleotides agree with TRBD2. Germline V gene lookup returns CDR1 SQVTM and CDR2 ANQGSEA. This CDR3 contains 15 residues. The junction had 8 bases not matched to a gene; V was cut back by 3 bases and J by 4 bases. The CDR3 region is CSVDGSGRGYNEQFF. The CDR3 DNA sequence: TGCAGCGTTGACGGCAGCGGGAGAGGGTACAATGAGCAGTTCTTC.

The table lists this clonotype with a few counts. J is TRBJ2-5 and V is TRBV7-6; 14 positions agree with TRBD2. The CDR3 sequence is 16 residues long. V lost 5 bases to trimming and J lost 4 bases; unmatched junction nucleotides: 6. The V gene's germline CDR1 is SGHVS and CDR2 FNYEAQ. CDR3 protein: CASSPRLAGGGETQYF. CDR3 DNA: TGTGCCAGCAGCCCAAGACTAGCGGGAGGGGGAGAGACCCAGTACTTC.

The CDR3 sequence: CSVRDSRDEQYF. Written as DNA, the CDR3 is TGCAGCGTCCGGGACAGTCGTGACGAGCAGTACTTC. This chain connects TRBV29-1 to TRBJ2-7; 7 positions agree with TRBD1. The CDR3 totals 12 residues. Germline-derived CDR1 and CDR2 are SQVTM and ANQGSEA. Trimming removed 6 bases from V and 5 bases from J; junction bases left unmatched: 7.

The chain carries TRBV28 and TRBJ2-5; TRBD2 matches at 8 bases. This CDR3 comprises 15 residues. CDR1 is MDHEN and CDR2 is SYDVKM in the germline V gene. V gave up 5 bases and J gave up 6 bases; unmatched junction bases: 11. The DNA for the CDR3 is TGTGCCAGCAGTCCCGCCGGGACTAGAGTGAAGACCCAGTACTTC. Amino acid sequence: CASSPAGTRVKTQYF.

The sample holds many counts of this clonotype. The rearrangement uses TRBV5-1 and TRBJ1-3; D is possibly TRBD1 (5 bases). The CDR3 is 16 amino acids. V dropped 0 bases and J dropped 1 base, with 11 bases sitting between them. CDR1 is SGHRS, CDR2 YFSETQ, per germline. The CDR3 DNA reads TGCGCCAGCAGCTTGGACGGACACGCTTCTGGAAACACCATATATTTT. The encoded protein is CASSLDGHASGNTIYF.

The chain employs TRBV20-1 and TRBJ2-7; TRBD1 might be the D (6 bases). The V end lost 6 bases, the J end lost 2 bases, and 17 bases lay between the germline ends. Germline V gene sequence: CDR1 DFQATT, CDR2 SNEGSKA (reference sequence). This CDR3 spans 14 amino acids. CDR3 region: CSAVDRSLAYEQYF. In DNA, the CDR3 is TGCAGTGCCGTCGACAGGAGCTTAGCCTACGAGCAGTACTTC.

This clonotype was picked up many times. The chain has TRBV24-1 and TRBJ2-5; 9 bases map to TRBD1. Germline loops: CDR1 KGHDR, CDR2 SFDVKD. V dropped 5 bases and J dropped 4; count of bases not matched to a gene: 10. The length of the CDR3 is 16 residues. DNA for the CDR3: TGTGCCACCAGTGCCAACTCTCCGGGACAGGGAGAGACCCAGTACTTC. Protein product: CATSANSPGQGETQYF.

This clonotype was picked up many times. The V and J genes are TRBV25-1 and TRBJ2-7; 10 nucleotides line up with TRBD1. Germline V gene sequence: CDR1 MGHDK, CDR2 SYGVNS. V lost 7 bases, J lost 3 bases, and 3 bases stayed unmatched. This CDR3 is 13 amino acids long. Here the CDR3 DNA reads TGTGCCAGCATGGACAGGGGGAACTACGAGCAGTACTTC. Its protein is CASMDRGNYEQYF.